Listed below are T cell receptor beta chains from one sample, sequenced in a study of beta chain features in type 1 diabetes. Libraries were prepared by immunoSEQ multiplex PCR; TCRdb keeps only in-frame clonotypes and omits some of them. The data contain hundreds of thousands of clones, around 10% of them seen just once; the ten biggest clones take up 0.015%. Specimen: naive CD4+ T cells from blood. Every receptor here comes from a woman in her twenties or thirties in good health. The CDR3 runs from the conserved cysteine through the conserved F or W. The D gene is left open where the match is weak. Expanded clones get a size class; other rows say once, few or many, or leave the size out.

clone size,V gene,J gene,D gene,CDR3 DNA,CDR3 protein
few,TRBV9,TRBJ2-7,TRBD2,TGTGCCAGCAGCACCAACTCGGGGGGGAGCTCCTACGAGCAGTACTTC,CASSTNSGGSSYEQYF
few,TRBV7-3,TRBJ2-2,NA,TGTGCCAGCAGCCCGCTTGGACAATTTGGCCGGGAGCTGTTTTTT,CASSPLGQFGRELFF
NA,TRBV10-2,TRBJ2-7,TRBD2,TGCGCCAGCAGTGAGTCCAGCGGGACGACCTACGAGCAGTACTTC,CASSESSGTTYEQYF
few,TRBV29-1,TRBJ2-5,TRBD2,TGCAGCGTGGAACAGCGGGAGTACTCGACCCAGTACTTC,CSVEQREYSTQYF
NA,TRBV4-2,TRBJ1-2,TRBD1,TGTGCCAGCAGCCAAGCCGGGACAGGGCGGGACTATGGCTACACCTTC,CASSQAGTGRDYGYTF
NA,TRBV18,TRBJ2-3,NA,TGTGCCAGCTCACCGCAGGCTAAGAGAACAGATACGCAGTATTTT,CASSPQAKRTDTQYF
NA,TRBV15,TRBJ1-2,NA,TGTGCCACCAGCAGCCTTCAGGGTAACTATGGCTACACCTTC,CATSSLQGNYGYTF
NA,TRBV9,TRBJ2-1,NA,TGTGCCAGCAGCGCGCCCCACTATGATGAGCAGTTCTTC,CASSAPHYDEQFF
few,TRBV10-3,TRBJ2-5,TRBD2,TGTGCCATCAGAGAACAGCCGGGACTAGCGGGAGGGCCGCAAGAGACCCAGTACTTC,CAIREQPGLAGGPQETQYF
few,TRBV11-2,TRBJ1-1,NA,TGTGCCAGCAGCTTAGTACAGAACACTGAAGCTTTCTTT,CASSLVQNTEAFF
NA,TRBV5-1,TRBJ1-3,TRBD1,TGCGCCAGCAGCTGGACAGGGGGAATTGGAAACACCATATATTTT,CASSWTGGIGNTIYF
few,TRBV4-3,TRBJ2-7,NA,TGCGCCAGCAGCACACACAGAAACTCCTACGAGCAGTACTTC,CASSTHRNSYEQYF
NA,TRBV25-1,TRBJ1-2,NA,TGTGCCAGCAGTGACGGTCCTCAGGTGAACTATGGCTACACCTTC,CASSDGPQVNYGYTF
NA,TRBV30,TRBJ2-4,NA,TGTGCCTGGAGTCTAGCTTTCGGGTTCCTAGCCAAAAACATTCAGTACTTC,CAWSLAFGFLAKNIQYF
few,TRBV14,TRBJ2-1,TRBD2,TGTGCCAGCAGCCAAGGGGGGCTAGCGGGAGCAGGTGAGCAGTTCTTC,CASSQGGLAGAGEQFF
few,TRBV14,TRBJ2-1,TRBD2,TGTGCCAGCAGCCCCGGCGGGGGAAGCGGACCTCTCGGGGAGCAGTTCTTC,CASSPGGGSGPLGEQFF
few,TRBV28,TRBJ2-7,NA,TGTGCCAGCACCCAACAGGGTTGGAGTTCCTACGAGCAGTACTTC,CASTQQGWSSYEQYF
NA,TRBV5-4,TRBJ2-2,TRBD2,TGTGCCAGCAGCTTGCCGGGACTAGCGTCGAACACCGGGGAGCTGTTTTTT,CASSLPGLASNTGELFF
NA,TRBV27,TRBJ2-7,NA,TGTGCCAGCAGTTTATGGGGTACAGGGAAATTGGACGAGCAGTACTTC,CASSLWGTGKLDEQYF